Presented here are 20 T cell receptor beta chains from one specimen sequenced in a study of human T cells and chemical hapten exposure. TCRdb re-called the RACE reads with MiXCR, one entry per CDR3 protein. The profile shows some 94,000 distinct CDR3 sequences, around 12% of them singletons. Sample time point: patch test 1, 2 weeks after DPC sensitization. As for treatment: therapeutic diphenylcyclopropenone sensitization with weekly scalp DPC. The sample here was whole blood, taken in connection with sensitization to the hapten diphenylcyclopropenone (DPC). The receptors come from a woman in her thirties or forties with alopecia areata. Some clones in this sample may be carry-over from other donors' samples.

As for this clonotype: This may be a read error: a much more frequent sequence differs by one nucleotide. The chain recombines TRBV29-1 with TRBJ2-3; D remains unclear. V was pared by 4 bases and J by 4 bases, with 6 bases between. The CDR3 is 11 residues long. CDR1 SQVTM and CDR2 ANQGSEA come from the germline V gene. The CDR3 spells CSVVRADTQYF. As DNA, the CDR3 is TGCAGCGTTGTCCGGGCAGATACGCAGTATTTT.

V and J are TRBV6-2 or TRBV6-3 and TRBJ2-3; D perhaps matches TRBD2 (5 bases). The germline V and J ends were trimmed by 6 bases and 0 bases, with 10 bases remaining between them. The CDR3 is 14 amino acids. Germline V gives CDR1 MNHEY, CDR2 SVGEGT. CDR3 protein: CASSSTISTDTQYF. The CDR3 DNA follows: TGTGCCAGCAGCTCGACTATTAGCACAGATACGCAGTATTTT.

Of note for this clonotype: This may come from a read error, since a much larger clone is one base off. The chain couples TRBV28 to TRBJ1-4; D unresolved. The germline V and J ends were trimmed by 6 bases and 1 base, with 15 bases remaining between them. Germline lookup yields CDR1 MDHEN and CDR2 SYDVKM. The CDR3 has 16 residues. CDR3 residues: CASSQTITRTNEKLFF. The CDR3, as DNA: TGTGCCAGCAGCCAGACCATCACGCGAACTAATGAAAAACTGTTTTTT.

DNA for the CDR3: TGCAGTGCGTCGCTCAGGGCGAACACTGAAGCTTTCTTT. Protein: CSASLRANTEAFF. The chain links TRBV20-1 to TRBJ1-1, with a tentative D call TRBD1 (5 bases). V shed 6 bases and J shed 1 base, with 12 bases lying between them. CDR1 DFQATT and CDR2 SNEGSKA come from the germline V gene (reference sequence). This CDR3 is built from 13 residues.

V usage is TRBV12-3 or TRBV12-4 and J usage is TRBJ2-2, with D maybe TRBD1 (6 bases). The V end lost 6 bases, the J end lost 7 bases, and 24 bases lay between the germline ends. The CDR3 covers 17 residues. As DNA, the CDR3 is TGTGCCAGCAGATGGGCAACTCCGACAGGAGTGGGCGGGGAGCTGTTTTTT. This sequence encodes CASRWATPTGVGGELFF.

This rearrangement joins TRBV27 to TRBJ2-7; the match to TRBD1 covers 9 bases. The length of the CDR3 is 14 residues. Germline loops: CDR1 MNHEY, CDR2 SMNVEV (reference sequence). V dropped 6 bases and J dropped 2; count of bases not matched to a gene: 5. Here the CDR3 DNA reads TGTGCCAGCAGACCGGGACAGGGTGCCTACGAGCAGTACTTC. It translates to CASRPGQGAYEQYF.

CDR3 protein: CASSSLGEQFF. The DNA for the CDR3 is TGTGCCAGCAGCTCGTTAGGTGAGCAGTTCTTC. The chain links TRBV7-2 to TRBJ2-1; D remains unclear. This CDR3 region has 11 residues. CDR1 and CDR2 (germline): SGHTA, FQGNSA. Trimming took 4 bases from V and 9 from J, leaving 7 bases between them.

The gene calls are TRBV9 and TRBJ2-1; TRBD2 aligns across 11 bases. In germline, CDR1 is SGDLS, CDR2 YYNGEE. This CDR3 is built from 15 residues. V gave up 3 bases and J gave up 6 bases; unmatched junction bases: 5. DNA for the CDR3: TGTGCCAGCAGCGATATGGGGACTAGCGGCAATGAGCAGTTCTTC. This codes for CASSDMGTSGNEQFF.

In this sample, this clonotype turned up many times. The chain is built from TRBV27 and TRBJ2-2, with a weak D call TRBD2 (6 bases). This CDR3 contains 15 residues. Germline V gene lookup returns CDR1 MNHEY and CDR2 SMNVEV (reference sequence). Trimming removed 9 bases from V and 4 bases from J, with 18 bases in between. The CDR3 sequence: CASSLRTIPTGELFF. Here the CDR3 DNA reads TGTGCCAGTTCCCTCAGGACTATTCCCACCGGGGAGCTGTTTTTT.

The chain has TRBV29-1 and TRBJ1-5; 8 positions match TRBD1. The CDR3 extends over 12 amino acids. V trimming: 6 bases; J trimming: 5 bases; junction bases outside the gene matches: 3. Germline loops: CDR1 SQVTM, CDR2 ANQGSEA. CDR3 sequence (DNA): TGCAGCGTCAAACAGGGGGATCAGCCCCAGCATTTT. As protein: CSVKQGDQPQHF.

This clonotype was seen at least ten times. This sequence joins TRBV29-1 and TRBJ2-2, with TRBD1 as a possible D gene (6 bases). Looked up from germline, CDR1 is SQVTM and CDR2 is ANQGSEA. The CDR3 has 14 residues. Between the trimmed V and J ends, which lost 4 bases and 6 bases, there was a span of 15 bases. The CDR3 sequence is CSVGQVGSPGELFF. CDR3 coding DNA: TGCAGCGTTGGACAGGTCGGCTCCCCCGGGGAGCTGTTTTTT.

This clonotype was recorded at least ten times. The chain has TRBV3-1 and TRBJ2-1; 12 bases map to TRBD2. CDR1 is LGHDT, CDR2 YNNKEL, per germline (reference sequence). CDR3 length: 16 residues. The V gene end was trimmed by 1 base and the J gene end by 7 bases; junction bases not matched to a gene: 5. The CDR3 coding sequence is TGTGCCAGCAGCCAAGGACTGGGACTAGCGGGTAATGAGCAGTTCTTC. Its translation is CASSQGLGLAGNEQFF.

This chain links TRBV12-3 or TRBV12-4 with TRBJ2-7, with 8 bases matching TRBD2. Germline trimming cut 5 bases from V and 5 bases from J; bases unmatched to any gene: 17. The CDR3 loop spans 17 amino acids. CDR3 sequence reads: CASSPSPTGGRRNEQYF. For the CDR3, the DNA is TGTGCCAGCAGTCCTTCGCCTACTGGCGGGAGGAGGAACGAGCAGTACTTC.

This clonotype came up a few times. The chain carries TRBV18 and TRBJ2-5, with 11 bases that match TRBD1. The CDR3 sequence is 16 residues long. Trimming removed 1 base from V and 5 bases from J; junction bases left unmatched: 6. The germline V gene encodes CDR1 KGHSH and CDR2 LQKENI. CDR3 region: CASSPLDRGLVETQYF. CDR3 DNA: TGTGCCAGCTCACCACTGGACAGGGGGCTTGTGGAGACCCAGTACTTC.

This sequence joins TRBV10-1 and TRBJ2-7; 14 bases are shared with TRBD2. This CDR3 spans 18 amino acids. J was trimmed by 4 bases and V by 6 bases; bases with no gene match: 14. The germline V gene encodes CDR1 WNHNN and CDR2 SYGVQD (reference sequence). DNA for the CDR3: TGCGCCAGCAGCCACGCTGGGACTAGCGGGAGCGAGGATTACGAGCAGTACTTC. Amino acids: CASSHAGTSGSEDYEQYF.

The table lists this clonotype with a few counts. The chain links TRBV28 to TRBJ2-4; 7 positions match TRBD2. The germline CDR1 and CDR2 sequences are MDHEN and SYDVKM. This CDR3 is built from 15 residues. Unmatched junction bases numbered 4, after V lost 3 bases and J lost 2 bases. CDR3 in amino acids: CASSFLGGTKNIQYF. As DNA, the CDR3 is TGTGCCAGCAGTTTTCTGGGGGGGACCAAAAACATTCAGTACTTC.

This clonotype was seen a few times. V and J are TRBV29-1 and TRBJ2-3, with D hard to call. The CDR3 runs 15 residues. Germline CDR1 and CDR2: SQVTM and ANQGSEA. The germline V and J ends were trimmed by 3 bases and 5 bases, with 18 bases remaining between them. The CDR3 protein is CSVDLSAAIIDTQYF. As DNA, the CDR3 is TGCAGCGTTGATCTGTCGGCAGCTATCATAGATACGCAGTATTTT.

The chain employs TRBV29-1 and TRBJ2-3; TRBD2 aligns across 10 bases. The CDR3 is 14 residues long. The V gene's germline CDR1 is SQVTM and CDR2 ANQGSEA. V dropped 5 bases and J dropped 3; count of bases not matched to a gene: 5. CDR3 DNA sequence: TGCAGCGTTCCTCTAGCGGGAGTGACAGATACGCAGTATTTT. Translating it yields CSVPLAGVTDTQYF.

The chain employs TRBV7-9 and TRBJ2-7; the match to TRBD1 covers 9 bases. The germline gives CDR1 SEHNR, CDR2 FQNEAQ (reference sequence). This CDR3 spans 14 amino acids. Trimming at V came to 3 bases and at J to 5 bases, leaving 5 bases not matched to a gene. CDR3 sequence (DNA): TGTGCCAGCAGCTTCGGGACAGGGTTGGACGAGCAGTACTTC. Protein product: CASSFGTGLDEQYF.

This clonotype was seen more than once but under ten times. The rearrangement links TRBV14 to TRBJ2-1, with 10 bases that match TRBD2. Germline CDR1 and CDR2: SGHDN and FVKESK. V shed 3 bases, J shed 2 bases, and the junction held 1 base outside the gene matches. This CDR3 is built from 15 residues. The CDR3 DNA reads as TGTGCCAGCAGCCACGGACTAGCGGCCTACAATGAGCAGTTCTTC. Amino acids: CASSHGLAAYNEQFF. Full variable domain (rest looked up from reference TRBV14 and TRBJ2-1): EAGVTQFPSHSVIEKGQTVTLRCDPISGHDNLYWYRRVMGKEIKFLLHFVKESKQDESGMPNNRFLAERTGGTYSTLKVQPAELEDSGVYFCASSHGLAAYNEQFFGPGTRLTVL.